These T cell receptor beta chains were read from a single sample in a study of T cells in Graves' hyperthyroidism and ophthalmopathy. TCRdb re-analysed the multiplex PCR reads in MiXCR, keeping a single row per CDR3 protein. The sample includes 600,000 to 700,000 distinct CDR3 sequences, about 45% of them seen just once. Source material: peripheral blood or thyroid tissue (not recorded which). The receptors were sampled from an adult man with Graves' disease, either hyperthyroidism or ophthalmopathy (not recorded which). The CDR3 runs from the conserved cysteine through the conserved F or W. A D gene is named only where the DNA matches it firmly. Clone size appears in some rows only: once, few, many, or a class for an expanded clone.

d_call: TRBD1
cdr3_length: 16
j_call: TRBJ1-3
v_call: TRBV20-1
clone_size: -
cdr3_nt: TGCAGTGCTAGAGATCCCGGGACAGTAGATGGAAACACCATATATTTT
cdr3_aa: CSARDPGTVDGNTIYF

d_call: -
cdr3_length: 13
j_call: TRBJ2-2
v_call: TRBV5-1
clone_size: many
cdr3_nt: TGTGCCAGCAGCTTAGGATACACCGGGGAGCTGTTTTTT
cdr3_aa: CASSLGYTGELFF

d_call: TRBD1
cdr3_length: 11
j_call: TRBJ2-7
v_call: TRBV29-1
clone_size: -
cdr3_nt: TGCAGCGTTCGACAGGGTGGCGAGCAGTACTTC
cdr3_aa: CSVRQGGEQYF

d_call: TRBD1
cdr3_length: 14
j_call: TRBJ1-2
v_call: TRBV15
clone_size: -
cdr3_nt: TGTGCCACCAAACGGGACAGCCTTAACTATGGCTACACCTTC
cdr3_aa: CATKRDSLNYGYTF

d_call: -
cdr3_length: 12
j_call: TRBJ2-7
v_call: TRBV7-2
clone_size: -
cdr3_nt: TGTGCCAGCAGCCACCTGGGGTTTGAGCAGTACTTC
cdr3_aa: CASSHLGFEQYF

d_call: -
cdr3_length: 16
j_call: TRBJ2-5
v_call: TRBV5-1
clone_size: -
cdr3_nt: TGCGCCAGCAGCTTGGGGGTTCGGGGCGCTGAACAGACCCAGTACTTC
cdr3_aa: CASSLGVRGAEQTQYF

d_call: TRBD2
cdr3_length: 15
j_call: TRBJ2-7
v_call: TRBV3-1
clone_size: -
cdr3_nt: TGTGCCAGCAGCCAAGGACTAGCGGTTACCTACGAGCAGTACTTC
cdr3_aa: CASSQGLAVTYEQYF

d_call: -
cdr3_length: 15
j_call: TRBJ1-4
v_call: TRBV2
clone_size: -
cdr3_nt: TGTGCCAGCAGACTCAGGGCGGGGAGAGGTGAAAAACTGTTTTTT
cdr3_aa: CASRLRAGRGEKLFF

d_call: -
cdr3_length: 12
j_call: TRBJ2-3
v_call: TRBV12-3/TRBV12-4
clone_size: few
cdr3_nt: TGTGCCAGCTGTAGACGGGCAGATACGCAGTATTTT
cdr3_aa: CASCRRADTQYF

d_call: -
cdr3_length: 13
j_call: TRBJ2-7
v_call: TRBV9
clone_size: many
cdr3_nt: TGTGCCAGCAGCGTAGGTCCTGGAAACGAGCAGTACTTC
cdr3_aa: CASSVGPGNEQYF

d_call: TRBD1
cdr3_length: 14
j_call: TRBJ2-5
v_call: TRBV19
clone_size: -
cdr3_nt: TGTGCCAGTAGTAGGGGACAGAGCCAAGAGACCCAGTACTTC
cdr3_aa: CASSRGQSQETQYF

d_call: -
cdr3_length: 17
j_call: TRBJ1-3
v_call: TRBV2
clone_size: -
cdr3_nt: TGTGCCAGCAGTGAAAGTGTGTCAGTTGGATGGGGAAACACCATATATTTT
cdr3_aa: CASSESVSVGWGNTIYF

d_call: -
cdr3_length: 12
j_call: TRBJ1-1
v_call: TRBV28
clone_size: -
cdr3_nt: TGTGCCAGCAGTTTATTGGACGGTGAAGCTTTCTTT
cdr3_aa: CASSLLDGEAFF

d_call: TRBD1
cdr3_length: 13
j_call: TRBJ2-3
v_call: TRBV20-1
clone_size: -
cdr3_nt: TGCAGTGCCGGACAGGGGGCCGTAGATACGCAGTATTTT
cdr3_aa: CSAGQGAVDTQYF

d_call: -
cdr3_length: 14
j_call: TRBJ1-5
v_call: TRBV19
clone_size: few
cdr3_nt: TGTGCCAGCACAGGGACCATAGGCAATCAGCCCCAGCATTTT
cdr3_aa: CASTGTIGNQPQHF

d_call: -
cdr3_length: 11
j_call: TRBJ1-5
v_call: TRBV20-1
clone_size: -
cdr3_nt: TGCAGTGCTAGGAAGGACGCGCCCCAGCATTTT
cdr3_aa: CSARKDAPQHF

d_call: TRBD1
cdr3_length: 15
j_call: TRBJ1-1
v_call: TRBV19
clone_size: -
cdr3_nt: TGTGCCAGTAGTACACAGACAGGGATGAACACTGAAGCTTTCTTT
cdr3_aa: CASSTQTGMNTEAFF

d_call: -
cdr3_length: 13
j_call: TRBJ2-7
v_call: TRBV7-2
clone_size: -
cdr3_nt: TGTGCCAGCAGCTTCGGCCTCGGGGACGAGCAGTACTTC
cdr3_aa: CASSFGLGDEQYF

d_call: TRBD1
cdr3_length: 16
j_call: TRBJ1-6
v_call: TRBV15
clone_size: -
cdr3_nt: TGTGCCACCAGCAGAGTGACAGGGACCCATAATTCACCCCTCCACTTT
cdr3_aa: CATSRVTGTHNSPLHF

d_call: -
cdr3_length: 15
j_call: TRBJ1-1
v_call: TRBV6-5
clone_size: -
cdr3_nt: TGTGCCAGCAGTTACGGGCCAGGGGATTACACTGAAGCTTTCTTT
cdr3_aa: CASSYGPGDYTEAFF

d_call: -
cdr3_length: 13
j_call: TRBJ1-1
v_call: TRBV3-1
clone_size: few
cdr3_nt: TGTGCCAGCAGCCAATCATTAGGGGAGACAGCTTTCTTT
cdr3_aa: CASSQSLGETAFF

d_call: -
cdr3_length: 15
j_call: TRBJ2-2
v_call: TRBV2
clone_size: -
cdr3_nt: TGTGCCAGCAGTGAAGTCGGAGCGAACACCGGGGAGCTGCTTTTT
cdr3_aa: CASSEVGANTGELLF

d_call: -
cdr3_length: 13
j_call: TRBJ2-7
v_call: TRBV20-1
clone_size: many
cdr3_nt: TGCAGTGCTAGGGGCACTCCTACCTACGAGCAGTACTTC
cdr3_aa: CSARGTPTYEQYF

d_call: -
cdr3_length: 12
j_call: TRBJ1-6
v_call: TRBV2
clone_size: -
cdr3_nt: TGTGCCAGGGGGGGGCCTTTATCACCCCTCCACTTT
cdr3_aa: CARGGPLSPLHF

d_call: -
cdr3_length: 16
j_call: TRBJ2-5
v_call: TRBV7-3
clone_size: -
cdr3_nt: TGTGCCAGCAGCCAAGACAACGGGGCTAGAAGGGAGACCCAGTACTTC
cdr3_aa: CASSQDNGARRETQYF

d_call: -
cdr3_length: 13
j_call: TRBJ1-2
v_call: TRBV2
clone_size: -
cdr3_nt: TGTGCCAGCCCGGGGCCGGGGGCGTATGGCTACACCTTC
cdr3_aa: CASPGPGAYGYTF

d_call: -
cdr3_length: 13
j_call: TRBJ2-2
v_call: TRBV20-1
clone_size: -
cdr3_nt: TGCAGTGCTAGTGTCCAGGGCACCGGGGAGCTGTTTTTT
cdr3_aa: CSASVQGTGELFF

d_call: -
cdr3_length: 13
j_call: TRBJ1-2
v_call: TRBV11-1
clone_size: -
cdr3_nt: TGTGCCACCCCCCGGGGGGCTGGAGGTGGCTACACCTTC
cdr3_aa: CATPRGAGGGYTF

d_call: -
cdr3_length: 15
j_call: TRBJ1-1
v_call: TRBV5-1
clone_size: few
cdr3_nt: TGCGCCAGCAGCTTGGCCGGGACTAAGAACACTGAAGCTTTCTTT
cdr3_aa: CASSLAGTKNTEAFF

d_call: TRBD1
cdr3_length: 16
j_call: TRBJ1-4
v_call: TRBV7-2
clone_size: -
cdr3_nt: TGTGCCAGCAGCTTACGTCCAGGGGGCAGTAGTGAAAAACTGTTTTTT
cdr3_aa: CASSLRPGGSSEKLFF

d_call: -
cdr3_length: 13
j_call: TRBJ1-5
v_call: TRBV9
clone_size: -
cdr3_nt: TGTGCCAGCAGGAGGGAGCTTGAGCAGCCCCAGCATTTT
cdr3_aa: CASRRELEQPQHF